Following are 14 T cell receptor beta chains from one sample sequenced in a study of post-analysis software for immune sequencing data (dated by TCRdb to between 2015 and 2017). The full study reports these points: Patients showed significantly higher frequencies than controls for a handful of TRBV segments, among them TRBV5-6, TRBV5-1 and TRBV20-1.

Which antigens these TCRs recognize remains unknown. Libraries were prepared through PCR. Sequencing relied on an Illumina HiSeq 2500. Unique molecular identifiers were incorporated into TCR beta cDNA libraries to reduce PCR and sequencing biases. TCRdb applied fastp at Q25 and MiXCR to the public reads, then kept only in-frame beta chains. Each CDR3 protein gets just one entry, which takes the most common genes and DNA from the rows behind it. The sample profile shows about 810,000 distinct CDR3 sequences; under 70% of them were found once. About 4.8% of the sample is held by the ten biggest clonotypes. The sequenced sample consisted of blood. These receptors all come from a girl aged 5-17 years with multiple sclerosis.

The chain carries TRBV27 and TRBJ2-1; a weak D match, TRBD2 (7 bases). This CDR3 is 16 amino acids long. The V and J ends lost 4 bases and 2 bases respectively, with 15 bases between them. CDR1 MNHEY and CDR2 SMNVEV come from the germline V gene (reference sequence). The DNA of the CDR3 is TGTGCCAGCAGTTCCTACGGCGGGGGCCCCTACAATGAGCAGTTCTTC. Translation: CASSSYGGGPYNEQFF.

This clonotype has a handful of counts. This chain links TRBV9 with TRBJ2-3; D unresolved. There are 19 residues in the CDR3. V was pared by 0 bases and J by 2 bases, with 22 bases between. Germline V CDR1 and CDR2: SGDLS, YYNGEE. The CDR3 sequence: CASSVGQFPMASFTDTQYF. CDR3 coding DNA: TGTGCCAGCAGCGTAGGTCAGTTCCCCATGGCGAGCTTCACAGATACGCAGTATTTT. Looking up the rest from reference TRBV9 and TRBJ2-3 gives the full variable domain: DSGVTQTPKHLITATGQRVTLRCSPRSGDLSVYWYQQSLDQGLQFLIQYYNGEERAKGNILERFSAQQFPDLHSELNLSSLELGDSALYFCASSVGQFPMASFTDTQYFGPGTRLTVL.

The chain joins TRBV20-1 to TRBJ2-1; D remains ambiguous. CDR1 is DFQATT, CDR2 SNEGSKA, per germline (reference sequence). Trimming left V 4 bases short and J 3 bases short, with 13 bases between. The CDR3 totals 14 residues. The CDR3 region has the DNA TGCAGTGCTATCCCGACACCTAGCTACAATGAGCAGTTCTTC. It is translated as CSAIPTPSYNEQFF.

The chain uses TRBV10-3 and TRBJ2-5; D perhaps matches TRBD2 (6 bases). CDR1 and CDR2 (germline): ENHRY, SYGVKD. V was cut by 8 bases and J by 11 bases, with 12 bases left in between. This CDR3 has 10 residues. The DNA for the CDR3 is TGTGCCATCGGAGGGACGGTGCAGTACTTC. Protein: CAIGGTVQYF.

The rearrangement links TRBV4-2 to TRBJ2-7; D gene ambiguous. CDR3 length equals 15 residues. Trimming cost V 0 bases and J 7 bases, with 16 bases left between them. Germline V gene sequence: CDR1 LGHNA, CDR2 YNFKEQ. CDR3 in DNA: TGTGCCAGCAGCCAAGATCGGGCCAGTCTACGGGAGCAGTACTTC. It yields the protein CASSQDRASLREQYF.

This clonotype turned up a few times. The rearrangement joins TRBV12-3 or TRBV12-4 to TRBJ2-3; D is possibly TRBD2 (6 bases). Trimming cost V 6 bases and J 3 bases, with 13 bases left between them. This CDR3 is 14 amino acids long. The CDR3 DNA reads TGTGCCAGCAGCCCCTCACTAGCTACAGATACGCAGTATTTT. Translation: CASSPSLATDTQYF.

V usage is TRBV5-1 and J usage is TRBJ2-2; tentatively, D is TRBD2 (5 bases). Germline assignment: CDR1 SGHRS and CDR2 YFSETQ. Trimming pared 1 base from V and 6 bases from J, leaving 10 bases between. The CDR3 sequence is 14 residues long. In DNA, the CDR3 is TGCGCCAGCAGCTTGTTAGCGAGAGCCGGGGAGCTGTTTTTT. Amino acids: CASSLLARAGELFF.

The rearrangement joins TRBV10-3 to TRBJ1-2, with 7 bases fitting TRBD1. The CDR3 has 13 amino acids. Germline CDR1 ENHRY, CDR2 SYGVKD. The V and J ends lost 8 bases and 5 bases, in that order; junction bases with no gene match: 8. The CDR3 DNA is TGTGCCATCGCCAAGGACAGGCCGTATGGCTACACCTTC. Its protein is CAIAKDRPYGYTF.

This clonotype was picked up one time. J is TRBJ1-6 and V is TRBV4-1; the match to TRBD1 covers 9 bases. Losses at the gene ends were 4 bases for V and 6 bases for J; bases not matched to a gene: 7. Per germline, CDR1 MGHRA and CDR2 YSYEKL. This CDR3 is 16 amino acids long. DNA of the CDR3: TGCGCCAGCAGCCGTGGGACAGGGCGCTCTAATTCACCCCTCCACTTT. Protein: CASSRGTGRSNSPLHF.

The chain recombines TRBV7-9 with TRBJ2-7, with 9 bases matching TRBD1. The CDR3 extends over 18 amino acids. The J segment lost 5 bases and the V segment lost 1 base, leaving 15 bases of the junction unmatched. The germline CDR1 and CDR2 sequences are SEHNR and FQNEAQ (reference sequence). The CDR3 DNA follows: TGTGCCAGCAGCTTAGTCGGACAGGGGTGCTGTCTGTCCGACGAGCAGTACTTC. This translates into CASSLVGQGCCLSDEQYF.

V is TRBV12-5 and J is TRBJ2-7, with D uncertain. Per the germline V gene, CDR1 is LGHNT and CDR2 is FRNRAP. The CDR3 is 11 amino acids. V was cut by 6 bases and J by 5 bases, with 8 bases left in between. CDR3 residues: CASGYYDEQYF. CDR3 coding DNA: TGTGCTAGTGGCTACTACGACGAGCAGTACTTC.

The chain joins TRBV7-8 to TRBJ1-5; D gene uncertain. The CDR3 runs 15 residues. V dropped 0 bases and J dropped 1 base, with 7 bases sitting between them. From germline, CDR1 is SGHVS and CDR2 FQNEAQ. In nucleotides, the CDR3 is TGTGCCAGCAGCTTAGCCGGACGAAGCAATCAGCCCCAGCATTTT. Translated, it gives CASSLAGRSNQPQHF.

V is TRBV5-1 and J is TRBJ1-2, with TRBD1 as a possible D gene (5 bases). The germline gives CDR1 SGHRS, CDR2 YFSETQ. Trimming pared 3 bases from V and 2 bases from J, leaving 11 bases between. CDR3 length equals 14 residues. CDR3 DNA: TGCGCCAGCAGCTCGCTAGGGGAGAACTATGGCTACACCTTC. Amino acids: CASSSLGENYGYTF.

This sequence joins TRBV20-1 and TRBJ1-1; D not resolved. There are 13 residues in the CDR3. Germline CDR1 reads DFQATT; CDR2 reads SNEGSKA (reference sequence). V was cut by 1 base and J by 3 bases, with 9 bases left in between. The CDR3 protein is CSARVSGYTEAFF. DNA of the CDR3: TGCAGTGCTAGAGTAAGCGGGTACACTGAAGCTTTCTTT.